What follows describes a single TCR beta chain. This entry is derived from a study of blood T cell repertoires in COVID-19. Overall study context: Material from acute and convalescent COVID-19 was sourced from the United States, Italy and Spain. PBMCs, B-cell-depleted T cells, or T cells provided the cDNA or gDNA that made up the material.

CDR3 length equals 15 residues. Trimming stripped 5 bases from V and 6 bases from J, with 17 bases between. Per germline, CDR1 SGHNT and CDR2 YENEEA. In the original analysis: Amplified reference gene primers provided the basis for estimating nucleated cell counts. The method was immunoSEQ multiplex PCR; TCRdb's version includes in-frame clones alone and lacks a portion of them. For V, J and clone size, that table is used; D and trimming come from the DNA. The sample has about 71,000 clones, 65% to 90% seen once; the top ten hold around 7%. Patients in Seattle were enrolled during active infection, then followed longitudinally.

V is TRBV11-3 and J is TRBJ2-1, with D possibly being TRBD2 (7 bases). This TCR came from a man aged 25 to 40 with COVID-19, enrolled during active disease. The sample was peripheral blood. CDR3 loop: CASSLGRGPGNEQFF. The CDR3 nucleotides are TGTGCCAGCAGCCTCGGGCGGGGGCCTGGCAATGAGCAGTTCTTC.